This T cell receptor beta chain originates from a study of T-cell memory formation after mild COVID-19. The CDR3 loop spans 17 amino acids. Looked up from germline, CDR1 is MGHDK and CDR2 is SYGVNS. V was pared by 1 base and J by 3 bases, with 15 bases between. TCRdb called the 5' RACE reads again in MiXCR, with one record for every CDR3 protein. The data show about 360,000 distinct CDR3 sequences, approximately 15% seen once. This sequence was found in a man younger than 35 who had mild COVID-19 (a few samples of this study predate the infection). Cell type and time point are not known. Sequenced input: PBMCs or a T cell subset sorted from them (not recorded which). The V gene is TRBV25-1, the J gene TRBJ1-4; D gene unclear. The CDR3 nucleotides read TGTGCCAGCAGTGAATCCCCCGGGAGGCGATCTAATGAAAAACTGTTTTTT. Amino acids: CASSESPGRRSNEKLFF.